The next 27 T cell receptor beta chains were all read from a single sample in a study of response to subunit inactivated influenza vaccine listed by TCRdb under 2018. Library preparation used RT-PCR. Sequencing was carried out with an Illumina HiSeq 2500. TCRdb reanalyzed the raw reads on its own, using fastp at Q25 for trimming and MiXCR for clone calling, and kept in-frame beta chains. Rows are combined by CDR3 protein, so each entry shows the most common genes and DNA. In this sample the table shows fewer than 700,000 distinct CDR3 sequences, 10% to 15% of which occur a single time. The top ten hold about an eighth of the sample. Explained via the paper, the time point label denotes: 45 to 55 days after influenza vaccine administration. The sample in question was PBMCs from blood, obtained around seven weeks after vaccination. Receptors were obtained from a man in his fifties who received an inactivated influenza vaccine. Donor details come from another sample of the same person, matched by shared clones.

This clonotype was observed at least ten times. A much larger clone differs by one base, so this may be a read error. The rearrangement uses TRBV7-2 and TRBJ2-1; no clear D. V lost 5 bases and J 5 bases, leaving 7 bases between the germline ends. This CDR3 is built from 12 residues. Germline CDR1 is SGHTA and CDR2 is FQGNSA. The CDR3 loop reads CASSTHNNEQFF. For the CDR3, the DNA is TGTGCCAGCAGCACCCATAACAATGAGCAGTTCTTC.

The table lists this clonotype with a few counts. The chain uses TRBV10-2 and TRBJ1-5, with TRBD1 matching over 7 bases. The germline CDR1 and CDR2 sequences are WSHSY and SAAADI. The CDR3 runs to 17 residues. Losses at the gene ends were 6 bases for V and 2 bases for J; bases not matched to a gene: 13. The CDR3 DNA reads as TGCGCCAGCAGCCAACTCTGGACAGGTGACGGCAATCAGCCCCAGCATTTT. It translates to CASSQLWTGDGNQPQHF.

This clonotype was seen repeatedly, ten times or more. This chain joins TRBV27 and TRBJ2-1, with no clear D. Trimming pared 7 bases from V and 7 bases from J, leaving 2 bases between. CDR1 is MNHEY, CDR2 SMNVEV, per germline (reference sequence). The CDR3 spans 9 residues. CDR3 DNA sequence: TGTGCCAGCAATAATGAGCAGTTCTTC. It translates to CASNNEQFF.

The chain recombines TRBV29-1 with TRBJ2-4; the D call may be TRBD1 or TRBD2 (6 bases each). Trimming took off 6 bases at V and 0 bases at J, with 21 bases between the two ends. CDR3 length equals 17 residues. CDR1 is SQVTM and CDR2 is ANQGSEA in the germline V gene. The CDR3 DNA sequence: TGCAGCGTGGCCGGGCCTTCTGGGGGGCTAGCCAAAAACATTCAGTACTTC. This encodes CSVAGPSGGLAKNIQYF.

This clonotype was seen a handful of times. The CDR3 here is CASSTSNSGANVLTF. CDR3 DNA sequence: TGTGCCAGCAGTACATCTAACTCTGGGGCCAACGTCCTGACTTTC. The chain uses TRBV6-2 or TRBV6-3 and TRBJ2-6; D not certain. Trimming pared 5 bases from V and 0 bases from J, leaving 8 bases between. CDR1 and CDR2 from the germline V gene are MNHEY and SVGEGT. The CDR3 consists of 15 residues.

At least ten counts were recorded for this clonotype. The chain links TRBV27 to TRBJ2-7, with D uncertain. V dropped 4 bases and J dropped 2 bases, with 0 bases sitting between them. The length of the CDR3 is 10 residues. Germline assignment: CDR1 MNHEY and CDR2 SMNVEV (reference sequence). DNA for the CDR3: TGTGCCAGCAGTTCCTACGAGCAGTACTTC. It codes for CASSSYEQYF.

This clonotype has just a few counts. The CDR3 spells CSVATSAEQYF. The CDR3 nucleotides are TGCAGCGTTGCCACATCGGCCGAGCAGTACTTC. The rearrangement links TRBV29-1 to TRBJ2-7; the D is unclear. The CDR3 runs 11 residues. The V gene lost 4 bases and the J gene lost 6 bases, with 10 bases spanning the gap. CDR1 is SQVTM and CDR2 is ANQGSEA in the germline V gene.

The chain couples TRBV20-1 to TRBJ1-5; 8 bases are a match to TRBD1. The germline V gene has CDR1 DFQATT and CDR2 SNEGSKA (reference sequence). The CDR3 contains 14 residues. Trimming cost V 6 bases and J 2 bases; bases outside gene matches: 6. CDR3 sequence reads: CSATKTGGNQPQHF. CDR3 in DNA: TGCAGTGCCACCAAGACAGGGGGCAATCAGCCCCAGCATTTT.

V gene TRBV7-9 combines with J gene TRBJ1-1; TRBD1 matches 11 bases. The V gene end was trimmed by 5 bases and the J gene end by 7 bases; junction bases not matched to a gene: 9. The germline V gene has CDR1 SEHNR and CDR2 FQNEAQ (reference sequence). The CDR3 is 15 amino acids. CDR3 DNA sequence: TGTGCCAGCAGCCGAGGGACAGGGGGAAATGGTGAAGCTTTCTTT. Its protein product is CASSRGTGGNGEAFF. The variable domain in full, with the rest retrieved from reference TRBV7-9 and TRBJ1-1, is DTGVSQNPRHKITKRGQNVTFRCDPISEHNRLYWYRQTLGQGPEFLTYFQNEAQLEKSRLLSDRFSAERPKGSFSTLEIQRTEQGDSAMYLCASSRGTGGNGEAFFGQGTRLTVV.

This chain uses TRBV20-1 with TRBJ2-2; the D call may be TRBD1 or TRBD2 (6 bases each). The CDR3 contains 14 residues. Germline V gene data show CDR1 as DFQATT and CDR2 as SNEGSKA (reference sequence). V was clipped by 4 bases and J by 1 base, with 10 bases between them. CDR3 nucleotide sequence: TGCAGTGCTAACCGGGGGCGGAACACCGGGGAGCTGTTTTTT. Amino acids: CSANRGRNTGELFF.

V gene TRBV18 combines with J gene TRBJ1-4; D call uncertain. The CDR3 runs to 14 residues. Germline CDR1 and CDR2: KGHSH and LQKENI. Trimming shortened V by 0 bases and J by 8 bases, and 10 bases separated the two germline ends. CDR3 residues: CASSPPSGREKLFF. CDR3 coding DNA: TGTGCCAGCTCACCACCTTCGGGTCGAGAAAAACTGTTTTTT.

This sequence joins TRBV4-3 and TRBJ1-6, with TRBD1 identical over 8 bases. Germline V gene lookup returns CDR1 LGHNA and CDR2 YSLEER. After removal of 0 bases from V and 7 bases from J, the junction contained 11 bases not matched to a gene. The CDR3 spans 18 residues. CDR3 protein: CASSQEAGQGVVNSPLHF. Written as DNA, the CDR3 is TGCGCCAGCAGCCAAGAGGCCGGACAGGGTGTCGTAAATTCACCCCTCCACTTT.

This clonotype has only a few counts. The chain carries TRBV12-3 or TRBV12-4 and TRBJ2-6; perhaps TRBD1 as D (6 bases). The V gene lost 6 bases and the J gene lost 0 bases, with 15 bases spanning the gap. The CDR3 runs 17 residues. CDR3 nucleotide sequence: TGTGCCAGCAGAACAGGGTCCGCTTACTCTGGGGCCAACGTCCTGACTTTC. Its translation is CASRTGSAYSGANVLTF.

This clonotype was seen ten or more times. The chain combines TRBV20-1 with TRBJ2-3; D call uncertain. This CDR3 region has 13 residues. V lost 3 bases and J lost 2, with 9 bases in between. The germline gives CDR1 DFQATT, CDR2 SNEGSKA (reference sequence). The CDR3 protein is CSASTELTDTQYF. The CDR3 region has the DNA TGCAGTGCTAGTACGGAACTCACAGATACGCAGTATTTT.

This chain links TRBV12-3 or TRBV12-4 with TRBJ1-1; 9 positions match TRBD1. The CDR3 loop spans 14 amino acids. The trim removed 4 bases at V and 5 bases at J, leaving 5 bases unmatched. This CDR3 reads CASSSTGGVTEAFF. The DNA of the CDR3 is TGTGCCAGCAGTTCGACAGGGGGAGTGACTGAAGCTTTCTTT.

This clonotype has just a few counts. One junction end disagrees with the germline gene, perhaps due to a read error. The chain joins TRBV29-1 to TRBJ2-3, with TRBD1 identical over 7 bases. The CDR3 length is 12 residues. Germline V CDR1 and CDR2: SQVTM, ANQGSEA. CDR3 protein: CSVAPLGTEVHF. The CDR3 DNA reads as TGCAGCGTTGCGCCGTTGGGGACAGAAGTGCATTTT.

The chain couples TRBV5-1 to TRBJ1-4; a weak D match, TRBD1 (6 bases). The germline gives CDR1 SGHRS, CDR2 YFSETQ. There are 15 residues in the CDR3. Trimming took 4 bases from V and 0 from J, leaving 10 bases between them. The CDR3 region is CASSGGHATNEKLFF. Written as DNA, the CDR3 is TGCGCCAGCAGCGGGGGACATGCAACTAATGAAAAACTGTTTTTT.

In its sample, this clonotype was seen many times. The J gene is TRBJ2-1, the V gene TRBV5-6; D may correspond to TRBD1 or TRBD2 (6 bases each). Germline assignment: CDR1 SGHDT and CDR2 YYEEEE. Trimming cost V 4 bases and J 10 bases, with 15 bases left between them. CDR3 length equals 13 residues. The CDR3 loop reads CASSPKGGTEQFF. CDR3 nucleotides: TGTGCCAGCAGCCCCAAAGGGGGGACCGAGCAGTTCTTC. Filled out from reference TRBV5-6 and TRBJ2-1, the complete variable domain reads DAGVTQSPTHLIKTRGQQVTLRCSPKSGHDTVSWYQQALGQGPQFIFQYYEEEERQRGNFPDRFSGHQFPNYSSELNVNALLLGDSALYLCASSPKGGTEQFFGPGTRLTVL.

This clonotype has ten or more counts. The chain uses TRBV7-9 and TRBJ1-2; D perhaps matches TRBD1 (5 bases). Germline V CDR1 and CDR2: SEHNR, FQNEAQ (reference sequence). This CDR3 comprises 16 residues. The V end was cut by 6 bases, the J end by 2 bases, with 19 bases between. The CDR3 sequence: CASSPRLGPENYGYTF. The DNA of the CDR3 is TGTGCCAGCAGTCCTCGGTTGGGGCCGGAGAACTATGGCTACACCTTC. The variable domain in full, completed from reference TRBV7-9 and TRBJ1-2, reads DTGVSQNPRHKITKRGQNVTFRCDPISEHNRLYWYRQTLGQGPEFLTYFQNEAQLEKSRLLSDRFSAERPKGSFSTLEIQRTEQGDSAMYLCASSPRLGPENYGYTFGSGTRLTVV.

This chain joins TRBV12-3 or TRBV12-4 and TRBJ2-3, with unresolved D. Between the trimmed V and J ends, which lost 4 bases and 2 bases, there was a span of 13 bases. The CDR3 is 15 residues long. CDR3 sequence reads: CASSSLGGNTDTQYF. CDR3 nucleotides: TGTGCCAGCAGTTCGCTAGGCGGAAACACAGATACGCAGTATTTT.

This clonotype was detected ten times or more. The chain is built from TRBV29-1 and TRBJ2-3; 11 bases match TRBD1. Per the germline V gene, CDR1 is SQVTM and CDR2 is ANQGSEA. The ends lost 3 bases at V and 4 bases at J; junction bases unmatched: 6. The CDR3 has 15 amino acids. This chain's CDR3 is CSVEWTGGSPDTQYF. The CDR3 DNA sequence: TGCAGCGTTGAGTGGACAGGGGGCTCCCCAGATACGCAGTATTTT.

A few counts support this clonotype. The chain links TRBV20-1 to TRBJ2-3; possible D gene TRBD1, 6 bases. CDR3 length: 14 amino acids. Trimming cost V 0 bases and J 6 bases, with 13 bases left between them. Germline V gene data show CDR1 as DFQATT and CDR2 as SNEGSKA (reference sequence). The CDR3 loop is CSARDNRVPDTQYF. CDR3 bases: TGCAGTGCTAGAGACAACAGGGTACCGGATACGCAGTATTTT.

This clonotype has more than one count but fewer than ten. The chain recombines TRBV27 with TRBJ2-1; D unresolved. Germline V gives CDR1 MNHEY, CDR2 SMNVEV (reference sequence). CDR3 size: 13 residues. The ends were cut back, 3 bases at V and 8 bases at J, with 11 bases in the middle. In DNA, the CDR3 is TGTGCCAGCAGTTTTTTAGGGAAAGATGAGCAGTTCTTC. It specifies CASSFLGKDEQFF.

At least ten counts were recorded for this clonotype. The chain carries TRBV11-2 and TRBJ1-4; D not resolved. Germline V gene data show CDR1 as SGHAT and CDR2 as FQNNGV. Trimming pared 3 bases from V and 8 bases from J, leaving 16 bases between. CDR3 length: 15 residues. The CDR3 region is CASSLGGALGEKLFF. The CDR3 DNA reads TGTGCCAGCAGCTTGGGCGGAGCTTTAGGGGAAAAACTGTTTTTT.

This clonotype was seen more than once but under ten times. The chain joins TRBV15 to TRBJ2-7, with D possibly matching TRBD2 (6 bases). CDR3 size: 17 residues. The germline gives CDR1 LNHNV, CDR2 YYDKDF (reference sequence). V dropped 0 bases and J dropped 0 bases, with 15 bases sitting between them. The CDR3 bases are TGTGCCACCAGCAGAGATCGCGGGTTAGCGGACTCCTACGAGCAGTACTTC. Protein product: CATSRDRGLADSYEQYF.

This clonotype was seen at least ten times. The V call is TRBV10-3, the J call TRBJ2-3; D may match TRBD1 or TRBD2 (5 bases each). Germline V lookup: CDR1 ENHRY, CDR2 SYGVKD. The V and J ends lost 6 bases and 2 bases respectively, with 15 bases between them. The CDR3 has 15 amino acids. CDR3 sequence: CAIRDPGTNTDTQYF. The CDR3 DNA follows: TGTGCCATCAGAGATCCAGGGACCAACACAGATACGCAGTATTTT.

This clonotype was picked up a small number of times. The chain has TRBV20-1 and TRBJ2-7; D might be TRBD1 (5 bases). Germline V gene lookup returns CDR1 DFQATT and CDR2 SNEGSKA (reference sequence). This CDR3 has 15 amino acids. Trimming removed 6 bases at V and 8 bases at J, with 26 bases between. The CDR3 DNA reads TGCAGTGCCTTAGTCCGAACAGGACGCCGAACTCAGCAGTACTTC. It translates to CSALVRTGRRTQQYF.